These T cell receptor beta chains were read from a single sample in a study of Ad26.COV2.S vaccination and SARS-CoV-2 variants. Only in-frame clones appear in the TCRdb table, and some are missing; sequencing was by immunoSEQ multiplex PCR. The repertoire holds about 350,000 clones, with roughly 94% as singletons. Material: peripheral blood, obtained after recovery from COVID-19. The receptors come from a human donor who had recovered from COVID-19. CDR3s include the opening cysteine and the closing phenylalanine or tryptophan. Clone size, where shown, is once, few, many, or a class for clones that have expanded.

J	length	V	size	CDR3
TRBJ2-1	16	TRBV5-1	NA	CASSLGASSSYNEQFF
TRBJ1-2	17	TRBV9	NA	CASSDTENRGQIYGYTF
TRBJ2-3	17	TRBV2	NA	CASSEVELAPSTDTQYF
TRBJ2-7	13	TRBV2	NA	CASSEENNNEQYF
TRBJ1-2	14	TRBV5-1	NA	CASKPPGTGYGYTF
TRBJ2-1	16	TRBV4-1	NA	CASSQGPAGPLHEQFF
TRBJ1-2	15	TRBV7-6	once	CASSLSGQGNYGYTF
TRBJ2-2	12	TRBV25-1	NA	CASSEGGRELFF
TRBJ2-1	15	TRBV13	NA	CASSPPGLGYNEQFF
TRBJ2-2	13	TRBV3-1/TRBV3-2	NA	CASSGGGGGELFF
TRBJ2-7	14	TRBV6-5	NA	CASSYSTGTYEQYF
TRBJ2-5	19	TRBV7-8	once	CASSLARGAPFSTKETQYF
TRBJ1-1	11	TRBV25-1	NA	CASRFSGGAFF
TRBJ1-5	15	TRBV2	few	CASSLFGQQHQPQHF
TRBJ2-5	12	TRBV6-5	NA	CASSSTEETQYF
TRBJ1-2	13	TRBV12-3/TRBV12-4	NA	CASSLGGVYGYTF
TRBJ2-5	11	TRBV7-9	NA	CASSLEQTQYF
TRBJ2-4	11	TRBV6-5	NA	CASSYGDIQYF
TRBJ1-1	12	TRBV7-9	NA	CASSLGGAEAFF
TRBJ2-1	14	TRBV6-2/TRBV6-3	NA	CASSYFGTPGEQFF
TRBJ1-3	15	TRBV7-7	few	CASSLSHYSGNTIYF
TRBJ1-4	15	TRBV7-7	NA	CASSLSDATNEKLFF
TRBJ1-4	16	TRBV19	NA	CASKEEGVGFDEKLFF
TRBJ2-7	14	TRBV11-2	NA	CASSLSDGFYEQYF
TRBJ2-3	15	TRBV29-1	once	CSAFGSGGGPDTQYF
TRBJ2-1	14	TRBV27	few	CASRDPGSGNEQFF
TRBJ2-1	17	TRBV27	NA	CASRPTYGGDFYNEQFF
TRBJ2-3	15	TRBV2	NA	CASRRGTDNFDTQYF